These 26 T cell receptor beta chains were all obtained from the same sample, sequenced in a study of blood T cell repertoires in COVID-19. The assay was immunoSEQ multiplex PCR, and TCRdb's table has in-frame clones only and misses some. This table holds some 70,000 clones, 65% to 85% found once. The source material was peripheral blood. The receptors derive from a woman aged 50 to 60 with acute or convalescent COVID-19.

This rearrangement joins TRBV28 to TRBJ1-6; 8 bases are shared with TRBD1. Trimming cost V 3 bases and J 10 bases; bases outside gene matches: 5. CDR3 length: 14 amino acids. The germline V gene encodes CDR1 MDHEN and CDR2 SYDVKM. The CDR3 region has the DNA TGTGCCAGCAGTTTGTGGACAGGGTACTCACCCCTCCACTTT. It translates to CASSLWTGYSPLHF. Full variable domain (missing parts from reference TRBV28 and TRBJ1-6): DVKVTQSSRYLVKRTGEKVFLECVQDMDHENMFWYRQDPGLGLRLIYFSYDVKMKEKGDIPEGYSVSREKKERFSLILESASTNQTSMYLCASSLWTGYSPLHFGNGTRLTVT.

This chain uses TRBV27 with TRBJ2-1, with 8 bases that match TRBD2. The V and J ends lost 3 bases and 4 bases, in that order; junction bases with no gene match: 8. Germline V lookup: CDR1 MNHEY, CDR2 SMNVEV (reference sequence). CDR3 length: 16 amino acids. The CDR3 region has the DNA TGTGCCAGCAGTTTGGGTAGCGGGAACGAATACAATGAGCAGTTCTTC. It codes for CASSLGSGNEYNEQFF.

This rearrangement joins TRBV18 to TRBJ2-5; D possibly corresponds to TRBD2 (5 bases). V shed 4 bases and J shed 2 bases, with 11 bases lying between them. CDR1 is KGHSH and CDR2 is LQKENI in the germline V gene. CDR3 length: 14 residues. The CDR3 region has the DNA TGTGCCAGCTCACTCGGACTTTCTCAAGAGACCCAGTACTTC. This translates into CASSLGLSQETQYF. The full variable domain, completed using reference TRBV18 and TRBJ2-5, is NAGVMQNPRHLVRRRGQEARLRCSPMKGHSHVYWYRQLPEEGLKFMVYLQKENIIDESGMPKERFSAEFPKEGPSILRIQQVVRGDSAAYFCASSLGLSQETQYFGPGTRLLVL.

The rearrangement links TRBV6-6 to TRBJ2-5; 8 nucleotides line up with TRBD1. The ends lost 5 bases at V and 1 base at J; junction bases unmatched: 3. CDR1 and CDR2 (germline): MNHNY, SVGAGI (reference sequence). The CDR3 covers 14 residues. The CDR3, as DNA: TGTGCCAGCAGTAATACAGGGGGCCAAGAGACCCAGTACTTC. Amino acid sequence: CASSNTGGQETQYF.

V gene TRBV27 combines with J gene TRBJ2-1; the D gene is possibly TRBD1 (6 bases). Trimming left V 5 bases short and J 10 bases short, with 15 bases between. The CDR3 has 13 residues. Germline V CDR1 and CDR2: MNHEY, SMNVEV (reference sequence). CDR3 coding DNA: TGTGCCAGCAGTCCCCGTCAGAGGGGGGAGCAGTTCTTC. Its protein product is CASSPRQRGEQFF.

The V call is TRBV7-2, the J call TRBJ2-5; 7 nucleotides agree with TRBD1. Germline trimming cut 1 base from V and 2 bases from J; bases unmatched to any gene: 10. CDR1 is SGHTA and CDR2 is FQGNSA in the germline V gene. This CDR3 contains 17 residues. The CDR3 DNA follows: TGTGCCAGCAGCTTAGTAATTGGGACAGAGATACAAGAGACCCAGTACTTC. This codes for CASSLVIGTEIQETQYF.

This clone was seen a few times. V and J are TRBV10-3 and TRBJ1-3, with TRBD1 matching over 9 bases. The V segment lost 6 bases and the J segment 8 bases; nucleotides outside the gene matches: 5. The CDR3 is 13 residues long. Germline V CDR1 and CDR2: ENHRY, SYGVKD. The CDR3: CAISLTGGDTIYF. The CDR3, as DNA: TGTGCCATCAGCCTGACAGGGGGAGACACCATATATTTT.

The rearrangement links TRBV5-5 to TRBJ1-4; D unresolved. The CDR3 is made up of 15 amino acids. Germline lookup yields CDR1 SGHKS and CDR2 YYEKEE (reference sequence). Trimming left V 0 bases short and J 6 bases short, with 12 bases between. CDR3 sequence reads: CASSLVGGADEKLFF. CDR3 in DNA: TGTGCCAGCAGCTTGGTCGGCGGCGCTGATGAAAAACTGTTTTTT.

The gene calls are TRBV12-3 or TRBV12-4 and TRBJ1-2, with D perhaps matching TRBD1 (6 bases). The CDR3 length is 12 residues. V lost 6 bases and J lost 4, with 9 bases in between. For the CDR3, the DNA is TGTGCCAGCAGGACAGGAGGCTATGGCTACACCTTC. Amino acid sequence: CASRTGGYGYTF.

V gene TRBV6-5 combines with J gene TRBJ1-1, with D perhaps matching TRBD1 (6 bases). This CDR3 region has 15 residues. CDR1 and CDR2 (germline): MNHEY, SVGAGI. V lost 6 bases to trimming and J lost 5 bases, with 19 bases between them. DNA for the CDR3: TGTGCCAGCAGCCTCCTACGAGGGGGGGAGACTGAAGCTTTCTTT. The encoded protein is CASSLLRGGETEAFF.

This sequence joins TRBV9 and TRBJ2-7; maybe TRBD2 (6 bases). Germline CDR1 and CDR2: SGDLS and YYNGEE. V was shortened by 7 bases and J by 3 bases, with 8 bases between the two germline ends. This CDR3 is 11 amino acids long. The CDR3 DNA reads TGTGCCAGCGGGCGGGACTACGAGCAGTACTTC. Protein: CASGRDYEQYF.

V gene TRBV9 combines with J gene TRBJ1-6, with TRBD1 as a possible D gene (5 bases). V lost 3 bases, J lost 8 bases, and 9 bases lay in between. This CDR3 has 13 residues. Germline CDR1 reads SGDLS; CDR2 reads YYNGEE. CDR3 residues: CASSAGLDSPLHF. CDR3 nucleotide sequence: TGTGCCAGCAGCGCGGGACTTGATTCACCCCTCCACTTT.

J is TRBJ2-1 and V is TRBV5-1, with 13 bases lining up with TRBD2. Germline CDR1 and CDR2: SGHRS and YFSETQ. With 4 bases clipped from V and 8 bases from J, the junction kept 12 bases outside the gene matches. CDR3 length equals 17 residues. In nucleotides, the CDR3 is TGCGCCAGCAGCCCGGGACTAGCGGGACCAGTGGTTGATGAGCAGTTCTTC. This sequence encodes CASSPGLAGPVVDEQFF.

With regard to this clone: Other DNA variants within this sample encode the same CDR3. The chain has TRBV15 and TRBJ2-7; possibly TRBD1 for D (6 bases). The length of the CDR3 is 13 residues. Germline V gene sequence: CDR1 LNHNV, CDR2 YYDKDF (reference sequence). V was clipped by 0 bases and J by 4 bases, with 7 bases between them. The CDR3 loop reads CATSRDRGYEQYF. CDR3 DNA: TGTGCCACCAGCAGAGACAGGGGTTACGAGCAGTACTTC.

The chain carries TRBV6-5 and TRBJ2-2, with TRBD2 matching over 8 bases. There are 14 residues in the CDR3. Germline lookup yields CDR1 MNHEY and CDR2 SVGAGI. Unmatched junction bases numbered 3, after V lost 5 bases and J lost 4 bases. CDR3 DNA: TGTGCCAGCAGTCAGGGACTAGTCACCGGGGAGCTGTTTTTT. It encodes CASSQGLVTGELFF.

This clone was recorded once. The CDR3 DNA follows: TGCAGCGTAAATCAGGGGAACACTGAAGCTTTCTTT. Translation gives CSVNQGNTEAFF. This chain uses TRBV29-1 with TRBJ1-1; possible D gene TRBD1, 5 bases. This CDR3 has 12 residues. Germline CDR1 is SQVTM and CDR2 is ANQGSEA. V lost 6 bases and J lost 1, with 9 bases in between.

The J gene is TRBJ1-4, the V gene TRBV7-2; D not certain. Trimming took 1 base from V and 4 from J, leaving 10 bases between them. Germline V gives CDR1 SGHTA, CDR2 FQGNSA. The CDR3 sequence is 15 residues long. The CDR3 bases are TGTGCCAGCAGCTTAGATCGAACAGTTAATGAAAAACTGTTTTTT. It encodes CASSLDRTVNEKLFF.

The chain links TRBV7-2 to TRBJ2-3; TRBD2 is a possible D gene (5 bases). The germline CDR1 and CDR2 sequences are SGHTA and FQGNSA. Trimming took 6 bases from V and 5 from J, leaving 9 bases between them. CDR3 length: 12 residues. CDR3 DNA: TGTGCCAGCAGGCCCGGGGTAGATACGCAGTATTTT. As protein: CASRPGVDTQYF.

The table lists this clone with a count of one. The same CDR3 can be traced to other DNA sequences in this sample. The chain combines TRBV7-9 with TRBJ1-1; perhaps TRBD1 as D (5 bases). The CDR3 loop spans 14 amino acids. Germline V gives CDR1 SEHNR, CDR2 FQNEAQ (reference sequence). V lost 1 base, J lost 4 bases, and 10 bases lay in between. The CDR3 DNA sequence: TGTGCCAGCAGCTTAGGTCAGGGTAGCACTGAAGCTTTCTTT. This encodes CASSLGQGSTEAFF.

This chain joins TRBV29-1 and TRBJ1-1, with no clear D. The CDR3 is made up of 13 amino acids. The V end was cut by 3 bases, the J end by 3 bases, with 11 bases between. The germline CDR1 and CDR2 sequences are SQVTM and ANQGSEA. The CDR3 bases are TGCAGCGTTGAGATAAACGAGTACACTGAAGCTTTCTTT. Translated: CSVEINEYTEAFF.

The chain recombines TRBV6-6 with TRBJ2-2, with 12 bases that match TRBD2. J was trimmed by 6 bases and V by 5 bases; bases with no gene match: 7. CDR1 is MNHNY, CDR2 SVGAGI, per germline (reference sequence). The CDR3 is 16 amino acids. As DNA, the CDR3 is TGTGCCAGCAGTCCTTTACTAGCGGGAGGCGCCGGGGAGCTGTTTTTT. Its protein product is CASSPLLAGGAGELFF.

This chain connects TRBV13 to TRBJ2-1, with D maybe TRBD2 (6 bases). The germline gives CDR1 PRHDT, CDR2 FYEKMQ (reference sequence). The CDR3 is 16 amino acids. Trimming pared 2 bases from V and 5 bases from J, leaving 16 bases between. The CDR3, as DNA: TGTGCCAGCAGCTTATTAGCGGTACACCCTAACAATGAGCAGTTCTTC. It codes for CASSLLAVHPNNEQFF.

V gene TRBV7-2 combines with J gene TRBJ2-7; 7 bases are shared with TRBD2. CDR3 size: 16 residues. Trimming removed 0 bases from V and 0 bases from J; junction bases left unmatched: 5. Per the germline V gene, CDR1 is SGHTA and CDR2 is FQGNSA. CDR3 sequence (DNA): TGTGCCAGCAGCTTAGCTGGCGGGGGTCTCTCCTACGAGCAGTACTTC. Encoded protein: CASSLAGGGLSYEQYF.

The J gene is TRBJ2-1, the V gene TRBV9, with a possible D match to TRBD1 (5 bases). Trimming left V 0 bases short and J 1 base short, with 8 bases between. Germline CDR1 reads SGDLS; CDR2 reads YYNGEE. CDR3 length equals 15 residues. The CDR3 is CASSVEGLSYNEQFF. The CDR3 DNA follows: TGTGCCAGCAGCGTAGAGGGGCTTTCCTACAATGAGCAGTTCTTC.

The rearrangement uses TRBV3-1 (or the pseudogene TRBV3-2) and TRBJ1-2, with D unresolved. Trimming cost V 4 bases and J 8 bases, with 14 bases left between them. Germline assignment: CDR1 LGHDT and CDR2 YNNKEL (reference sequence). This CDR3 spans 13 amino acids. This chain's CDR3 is CASSRSRENGYTF. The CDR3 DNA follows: TGTGCCAGCAGCCGATCGAGGGAAAACGGCTACACCTTC.

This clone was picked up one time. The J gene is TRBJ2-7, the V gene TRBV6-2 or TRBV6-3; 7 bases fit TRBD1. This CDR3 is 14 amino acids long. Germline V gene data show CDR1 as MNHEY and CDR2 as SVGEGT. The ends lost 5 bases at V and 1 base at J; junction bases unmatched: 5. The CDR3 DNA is TGTGCCAGCAGTGTCACGACAGGGTCCTACGAGCAGTACTTC. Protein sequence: CASSVTTGSYEQYF.